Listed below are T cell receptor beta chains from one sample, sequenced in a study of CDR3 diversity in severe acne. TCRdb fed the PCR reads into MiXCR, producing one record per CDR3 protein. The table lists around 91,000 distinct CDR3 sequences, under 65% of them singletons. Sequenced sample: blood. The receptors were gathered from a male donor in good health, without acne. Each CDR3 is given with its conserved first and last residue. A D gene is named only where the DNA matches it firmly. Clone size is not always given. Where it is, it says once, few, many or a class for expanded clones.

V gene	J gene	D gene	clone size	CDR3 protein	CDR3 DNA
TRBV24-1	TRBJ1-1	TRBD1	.	CATRRGQGIRNTEAFF	TGTGCCACCCGACGAGGACAGGGAATAAGGAACACTGAAGCTTTCTTT
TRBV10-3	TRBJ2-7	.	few	CAISEKGQGYEQYF	TGTGCCATCAGTGAAAAGGGCCAGGGCTACGAGCAGTACTTC
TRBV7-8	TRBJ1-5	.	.	CASSLVKGSGLGQPQHF	TGTGCCAGCAGCTTAGTTAAGGGCTCGGGGCTCGGTCAGCCCCAGCATTTT
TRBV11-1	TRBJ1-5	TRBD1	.	CASSPGQGTYEHF	TGTGCCAGCAGCCCGGGACAGGGAACATACGAGCATTTT
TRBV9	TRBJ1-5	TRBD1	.	CASSADRDTYNEHF	TGTGCCAGCAGCGCCGACAGGGACACCTACAATGAGCATTTT
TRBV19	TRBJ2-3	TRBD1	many	CASSIGDRGKGDTQYF	TGTGCCAGTAGTATCGGGGACAGGGGAAAAGGAGATACGCAGTATTTT
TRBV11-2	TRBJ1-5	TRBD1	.	CASSLGTGVGEQPQHF	TGTGCCAGCAGCTTAGGCACAGGGGTGGGCGAGCAGCCCCAGCATTTT
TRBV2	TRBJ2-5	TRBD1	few	CAVGQGILPEETQYF	TGTGCCGTTGGACAGGGAATTCTTCCGGAAGAGACCCAGTACTTC
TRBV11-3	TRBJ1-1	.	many	CASSLVDSMNTEAFF	TGTGCCAGCAGCTTAGTGGACAGCATGAACACTGAAGCTTTCTTT
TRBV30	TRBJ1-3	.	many	CAWRSFRLNKGSSGNTIYF	TGTGCCTGGAGGTCCTTTCGCCTAAATAAAGGGTCCTCTGGAAACACCATATATTTT
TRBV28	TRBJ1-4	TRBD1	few	CASSFRGTNEKLFF	TGTGCCAGCAGTTTCAGGGGGACTAATGAAAAACTGTTTTTT
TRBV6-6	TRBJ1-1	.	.	CASSYGFSNTKAFF	TGTGCCAGCAGTTACGGGTTCTCGAACACTAAAGCTTTCTTT
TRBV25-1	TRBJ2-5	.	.	CASSGRDRETQYF	TGTGCCAGCAGTGGGCGGGATAGGGAGACCCAGTACTTC
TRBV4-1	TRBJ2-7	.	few	CASRRFGGEQYF	TGCGCCAGCAGACGCTTCGGGGGAGAGCAGTACTTC
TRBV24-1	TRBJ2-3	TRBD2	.	CATSGARGAGSDTQYF	TGTGCCACCAGTGGTGCGAGGGGAGCGGGGTCAGATACGCAGTATTTT
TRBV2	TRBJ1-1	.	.	CASRGQPEAFF	TGTGCCAGCAGAGGACAGCCTGAAGCTTTCTTT
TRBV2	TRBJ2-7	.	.	CASSARAQPYEQYF	TGTGCCAGCAGTGCCAGGGCCCAGCCCTACGAGCAGTACTTC
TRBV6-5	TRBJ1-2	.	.	CASSHGGVGYTF	TGTGCCAGCAGCCATGGGGGGGTTGGCTACACCTTC
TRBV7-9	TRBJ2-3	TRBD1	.	CASSTGGTDTQYF	TGTGCCAGCAGCACAGGGGGCACAGATACGCAGTATTTT
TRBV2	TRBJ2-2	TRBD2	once	CASRGTGLFETGELFF	TGTGCCAGCAGGGGAACGGGACTATTTGAAACCGGGGAGCTGTTTTTT
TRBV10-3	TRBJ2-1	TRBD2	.	CAIRGLAGENNEQFF	TGTGCCATCAGGGGACTAGCGGGAGAAAACAATGAGCAGTTCTTC
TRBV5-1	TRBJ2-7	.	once	CASSSVDSSYEQYF	TGCGCCAGCAGCTCAGTGGACAGCTCCTACGAGCAGTACTTC
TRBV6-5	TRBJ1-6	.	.	CASSKDSGSPLHF	TGTGCCAGCAGTAAGGACAGCGGTTCACCCCTCCACTTT
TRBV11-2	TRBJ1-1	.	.	CASSFGHERTEAFF	TGTGCCAGCAGCTTTGGACACGAAAGGACTGAAGCTTTCTTT